The clone carrying this T cell receptor (beta chain) occurred many times. TCRdb fed the 5' RACE reads into MiXCR, producing one record per CDR3 protein. In the table there are 450,000 to 650,000 distinct CDR3 sequences, roughly 15% of which are singletons. The data belong to a study of identical twins. The same data also contributed to another study, on yellow fever vaccine responses in identical twins.

This sequence was found in a young woman in good health. The sequencing sample was made of CD4+ T cells sorted from blood.

The CDR3 bases are TGTGCCAGCAGTTTAGCGGGAGGGAGGAGCACAGATACGCAGTATTTT. Translated: CASSLAGGRSTDTQYF. The chain joins TRBV28 to TRBJ2-3; 9 bases align to TRBD2. The CDR3 covers 16 residues. Trimming at V came to 2 bases and at J to 0 bases, leaving 3 bases not matched to a gene. Germline V lookup: CDR1 MDHEN, CDR2 SYDVKM.